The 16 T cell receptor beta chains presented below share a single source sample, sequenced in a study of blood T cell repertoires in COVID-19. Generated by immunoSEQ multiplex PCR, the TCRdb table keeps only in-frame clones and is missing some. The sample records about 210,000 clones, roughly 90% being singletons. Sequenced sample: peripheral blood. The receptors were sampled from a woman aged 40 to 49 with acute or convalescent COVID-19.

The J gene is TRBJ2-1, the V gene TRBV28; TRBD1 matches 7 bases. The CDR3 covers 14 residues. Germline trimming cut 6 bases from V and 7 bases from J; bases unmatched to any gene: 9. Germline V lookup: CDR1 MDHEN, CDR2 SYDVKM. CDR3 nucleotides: TGTGCCAGCAGAATTACCGGGACAGTAAATGAGCAGTTCTTC. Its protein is CASRITGTVNEQFF.

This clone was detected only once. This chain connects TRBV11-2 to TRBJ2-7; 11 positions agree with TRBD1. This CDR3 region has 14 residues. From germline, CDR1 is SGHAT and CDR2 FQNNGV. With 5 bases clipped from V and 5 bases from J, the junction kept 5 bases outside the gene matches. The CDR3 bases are TGTGCCAGCAGCCGCTGGGACAGGGGGAACGAGCAGTACGTC. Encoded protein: CASSRWDRGNEQYV.

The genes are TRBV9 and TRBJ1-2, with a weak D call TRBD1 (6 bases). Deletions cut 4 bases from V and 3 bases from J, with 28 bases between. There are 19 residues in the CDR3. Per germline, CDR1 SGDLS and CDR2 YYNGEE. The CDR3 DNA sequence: TGTGCCAGCAGCTCCACCCCCCTTGCGACATCGGACAGAGACTATGGCTACACCTTC. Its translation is CASSSTPLATSDRDYGYTF.

CDR3 sequence reads: CASSPRGGQANEKLFF. CDR3 sequence (DNA): TGTGCCAGCAGCCCCAGGGGGGGACAGGCTAATGAAAAACTGTTTTTT. V is TRBV9 and J is TRBJ1-4, with 8 bases fitting TRBD1. The CDR3 extends over 16 amino acids. Germline assignment: CDR1 SGDLS and CDR2 YYNGEE. Trimming cost V 4 bases and J 3 bases; bases outside gene matches: 8.

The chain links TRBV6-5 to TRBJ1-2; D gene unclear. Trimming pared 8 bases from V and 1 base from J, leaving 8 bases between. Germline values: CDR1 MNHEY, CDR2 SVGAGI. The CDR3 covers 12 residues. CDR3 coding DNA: TGTGCCAGCGTGCGAGTTAACTATGGCTACACCTTC. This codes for CASVRVNYGYTF.

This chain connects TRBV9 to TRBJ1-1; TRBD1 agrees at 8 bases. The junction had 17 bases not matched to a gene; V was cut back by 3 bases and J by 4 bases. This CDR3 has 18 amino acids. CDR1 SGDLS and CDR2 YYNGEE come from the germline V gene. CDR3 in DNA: TGTGCCAGCAGCGACCGGCCAAAGGACAGGGATAGGATCACTGAAGCTTTCTTT. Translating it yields CASSDRPKDRDRITEAFF.

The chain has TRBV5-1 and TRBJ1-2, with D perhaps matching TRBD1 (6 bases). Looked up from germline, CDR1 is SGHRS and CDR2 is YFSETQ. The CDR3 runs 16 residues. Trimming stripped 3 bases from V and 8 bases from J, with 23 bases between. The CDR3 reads CASSSGAARGFGGYTF. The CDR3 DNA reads TGCGCCAGCAGCTCAGGGGCTGCGCGAGGTTTTGGGGGCTACACCTTC.

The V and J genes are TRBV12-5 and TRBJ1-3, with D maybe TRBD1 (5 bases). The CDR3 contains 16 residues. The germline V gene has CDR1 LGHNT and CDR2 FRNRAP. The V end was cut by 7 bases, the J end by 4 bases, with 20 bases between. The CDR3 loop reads CASAGGGFGAGNTIYF. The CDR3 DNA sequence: TGTGCTAGTGCCGGGGGAGGGTTCGGTGCGGGAAACACCATATATTTT.

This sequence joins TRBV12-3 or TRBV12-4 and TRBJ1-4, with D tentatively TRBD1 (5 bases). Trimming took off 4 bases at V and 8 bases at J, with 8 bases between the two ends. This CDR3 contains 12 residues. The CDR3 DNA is TGTGCCAGCAGTTGGGGGGTAGAAAAACTGTTTTTT. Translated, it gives CASSWGVEKLFF.

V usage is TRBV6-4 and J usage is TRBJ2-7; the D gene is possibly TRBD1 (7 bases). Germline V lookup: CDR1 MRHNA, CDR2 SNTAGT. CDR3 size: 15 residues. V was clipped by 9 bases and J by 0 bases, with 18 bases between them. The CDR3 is CARQAGQPSSYEQYV. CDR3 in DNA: TGTGCCAGACAGGCGGGACAGCCCAGCTCCTACGAGCAGTACGTC.

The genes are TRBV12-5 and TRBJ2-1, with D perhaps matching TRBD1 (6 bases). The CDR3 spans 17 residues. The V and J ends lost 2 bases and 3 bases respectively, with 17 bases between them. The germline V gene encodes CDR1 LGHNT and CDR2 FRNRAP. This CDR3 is CASGLPPGRTDYNEQFF. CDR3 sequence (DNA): TGTGCTAGTGGTTTGCCCCCCGGTCGGACAGACTACAATGAGCAGTTCTTC.

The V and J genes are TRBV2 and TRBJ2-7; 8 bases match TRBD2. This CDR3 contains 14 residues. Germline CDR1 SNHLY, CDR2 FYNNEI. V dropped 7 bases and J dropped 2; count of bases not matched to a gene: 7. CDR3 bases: TGTGCCAGCATACGGGGACTAGGCACCTACGAGCAGTACGTC. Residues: CASIRGLGTYEQYV.

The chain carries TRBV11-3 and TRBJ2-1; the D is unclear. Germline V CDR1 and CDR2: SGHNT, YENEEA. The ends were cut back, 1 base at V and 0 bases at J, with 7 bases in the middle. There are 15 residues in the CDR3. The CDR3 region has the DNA TGTGCCAGCAGCTTAGTTGCGAGCTCCTACAATGAGCAGTTCTTC. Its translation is CASSLVASSYNEQFF.

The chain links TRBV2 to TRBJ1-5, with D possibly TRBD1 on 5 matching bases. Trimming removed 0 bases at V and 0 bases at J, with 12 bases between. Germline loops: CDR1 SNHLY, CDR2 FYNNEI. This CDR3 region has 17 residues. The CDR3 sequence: CASSEALGLHSNQPQHF. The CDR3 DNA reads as TGTGCCAGCAGTGAAGCCCTGGGACTCCATAGCAATCAGCCCCAGCATTTT.

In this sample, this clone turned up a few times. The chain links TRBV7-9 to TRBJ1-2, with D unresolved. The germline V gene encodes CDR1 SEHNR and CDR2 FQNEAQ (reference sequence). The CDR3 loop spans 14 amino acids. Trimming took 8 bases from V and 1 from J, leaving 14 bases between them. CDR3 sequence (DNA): TGTGCCAGCCTGCCTGGCGGAGGTAACTATGGCTACACCTTC. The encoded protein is CASLPGGGNYGYTF.

The CDR3 DNA reads TGTGCCAGCAGCCAAAAGACAGGCTCCTATGGCTACACCTTC. Protein sequence: CASSQKTGSYGYTF. The chain carries TRBV3-1 (or the pseudogene TRBV3-2) and TRBJ1-2; D possibly corresponds to TRBD1 (6 bases). Germline CDR1 is LGHDT and CDR2 is YNNKEL (reference sequence). V dropped 2 bases and J dropped 4 bases, with 11 bases sitting between them. The length of the CDR3 is 14 residues.